The sequence of this TCR beta chain was determined in a study of control samples from healthy donors and cancer patients. The CDR3 runs 16 residues. In germline, CDR1 is LNHNV, CDR2 YYDKDF (reference sequence). Trimming cost V 2 bases and J 3 bases; bases outside gene matches: 10. This table comes from immunoSEQ multiplex PCR, and its TCRdb copy is limited to in-frame clones, with some not included. The sample gives approximately 160,000 clones, roughly 92% of which show up once; 1.3% to 1.5% is in the top ten. The chain has TRBV15 and TRBJ2-7; 7 bases map to TRBD1. This receptor was obtained from a young woman in good health. Source material: blood. CDR3 residues: CATSRSTGQLSYEQYF. The CDR3, as DNA: TGTGCCACCAGCAGATCCACGGGACAGCTAAGCTACGAGCAGTACTTC.